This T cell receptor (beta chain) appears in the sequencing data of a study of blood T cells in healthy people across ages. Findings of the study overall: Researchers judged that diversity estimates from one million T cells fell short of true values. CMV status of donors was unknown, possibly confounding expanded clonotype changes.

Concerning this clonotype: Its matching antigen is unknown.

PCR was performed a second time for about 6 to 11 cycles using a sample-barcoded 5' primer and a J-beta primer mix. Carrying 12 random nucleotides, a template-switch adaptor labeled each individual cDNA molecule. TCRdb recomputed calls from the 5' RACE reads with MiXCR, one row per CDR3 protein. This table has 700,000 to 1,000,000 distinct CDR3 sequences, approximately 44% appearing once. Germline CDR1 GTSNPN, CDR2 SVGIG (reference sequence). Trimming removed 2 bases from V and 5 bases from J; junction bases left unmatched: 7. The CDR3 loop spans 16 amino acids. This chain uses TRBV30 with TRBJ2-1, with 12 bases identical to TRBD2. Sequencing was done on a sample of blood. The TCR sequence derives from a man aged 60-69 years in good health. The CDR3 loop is CAWSTGLAGSNNEQFF. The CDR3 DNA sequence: TGTGCCTGGAGTACCGGACTAGCGGGATCAAACAATGAGCAGTTCTTC.